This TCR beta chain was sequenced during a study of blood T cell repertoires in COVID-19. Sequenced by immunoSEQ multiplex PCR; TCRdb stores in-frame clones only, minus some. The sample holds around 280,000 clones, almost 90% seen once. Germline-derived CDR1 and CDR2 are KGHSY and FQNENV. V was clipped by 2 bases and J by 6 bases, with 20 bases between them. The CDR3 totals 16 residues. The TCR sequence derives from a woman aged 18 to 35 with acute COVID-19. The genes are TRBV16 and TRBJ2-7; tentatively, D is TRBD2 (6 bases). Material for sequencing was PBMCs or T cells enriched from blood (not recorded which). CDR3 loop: CASSQSQGGPGGEQYF. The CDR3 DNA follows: TGTGCCAGCAGCCAAAGTCAAGGAGGGCCTGGCGGCGAGCAGTACTTC.